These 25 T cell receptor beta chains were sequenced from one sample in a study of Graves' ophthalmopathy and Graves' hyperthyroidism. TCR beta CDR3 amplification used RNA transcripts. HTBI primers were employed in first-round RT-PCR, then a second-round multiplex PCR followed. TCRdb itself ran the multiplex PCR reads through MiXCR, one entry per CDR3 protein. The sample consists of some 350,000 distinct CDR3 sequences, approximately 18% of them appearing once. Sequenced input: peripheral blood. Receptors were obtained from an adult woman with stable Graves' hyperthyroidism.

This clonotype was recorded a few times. CDR3 protein: CASIGLAATNEQFF. The DNA for the CDR3 is TGTGCCAGCATCGGACTAGCGGCCACCAATGAGCAGTTCTTC. J is TRBJ2-1 and V is TRBV6-1, with 10 positions matching TRBD2. Trimming took 7 bases from V and 6 from J; bases not matched to a gene: 6. The CDR3 length is 14 residues. Germline CDR1 is MNHNS and CDR2 is SASEGT.

CDR3 in amino acids: CSPQLAGGLYEQYF. DNA for the CDR3: TGCAGTCCACAACTAGCGGGAGGGCTATACGAGCAGTACTTC. V usage is TRBV20-1 and J usage is TRBJ2-7; 13 bases agree with TRBD2. The germline V gene encodes CDR1 DFQATT and CDR2 SNEGSKA (reference sequence). The length of the CDR3 is 14 residues. Germline trimming cut 8 bases from V and 4 bases from J; bases unmatched to any gene: 8.

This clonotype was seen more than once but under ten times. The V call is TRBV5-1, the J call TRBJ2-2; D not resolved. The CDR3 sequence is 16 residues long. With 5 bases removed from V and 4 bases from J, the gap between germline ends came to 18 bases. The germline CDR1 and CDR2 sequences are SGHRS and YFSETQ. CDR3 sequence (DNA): TGCGCCAGCAGTCGGAACCCCCCGGTTGGCACCGGGGAGCTGTTTTTT. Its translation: CASSRNPPVGTGELFF.

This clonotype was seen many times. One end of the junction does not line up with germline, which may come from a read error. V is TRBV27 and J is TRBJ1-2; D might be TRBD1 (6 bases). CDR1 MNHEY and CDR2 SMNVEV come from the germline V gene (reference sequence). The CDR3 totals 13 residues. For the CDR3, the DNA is TGTGCCAGCAATTTACTGACAGGCTATGGCTACACCTTC. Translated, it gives CASNLLTGYGYTF.

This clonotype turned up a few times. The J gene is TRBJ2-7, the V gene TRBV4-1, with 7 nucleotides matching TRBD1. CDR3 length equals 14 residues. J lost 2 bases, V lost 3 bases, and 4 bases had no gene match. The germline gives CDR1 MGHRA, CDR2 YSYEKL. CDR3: CASSQIGTAYEQYF. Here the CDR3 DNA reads TGCGCCAGCAGCCAGATTGGGACAGCCTACGAGCAGTACTTC.

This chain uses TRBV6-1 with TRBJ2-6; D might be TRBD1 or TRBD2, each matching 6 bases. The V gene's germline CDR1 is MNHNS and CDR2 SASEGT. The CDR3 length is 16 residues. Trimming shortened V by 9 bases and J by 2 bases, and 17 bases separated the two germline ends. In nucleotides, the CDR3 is TGTGCCAGTGGGGGGCGACAGGATACTGGGGCCAACGTCCTGACTTTC. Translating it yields CASGGRQDTGANVLTF.

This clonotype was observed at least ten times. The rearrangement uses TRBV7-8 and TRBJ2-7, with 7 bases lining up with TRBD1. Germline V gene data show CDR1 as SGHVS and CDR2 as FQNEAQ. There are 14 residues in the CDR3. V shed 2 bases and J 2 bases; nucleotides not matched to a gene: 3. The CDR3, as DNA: TGTGCCAGCAGCTTACGTGGACAGGCCTACGAGCAGTACTTC. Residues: CASSLRGQAYEQYF.

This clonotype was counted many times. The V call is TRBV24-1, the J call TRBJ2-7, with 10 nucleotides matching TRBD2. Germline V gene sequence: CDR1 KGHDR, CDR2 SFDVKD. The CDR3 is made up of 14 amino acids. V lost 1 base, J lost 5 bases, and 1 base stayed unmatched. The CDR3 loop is CATSDFTSGNEQYF. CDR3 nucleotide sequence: TGTGCCACCAGTGATTTCACTAGCGGGAACGAGCAGTACTTC.

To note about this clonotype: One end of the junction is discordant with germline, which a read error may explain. The CDR3 DNA reads TGTGCCACCAGTGATCGAGGACTCAGGGGGCCGAACACCGGGGAGCTGTGTTTT. Translation: CATSDRGLRGPNTGELCF. V usage is TRBV24-1 and J usage is TRBJ2-2; 8 bases match TRBD1. Looked up from germline, CDR1 is KGHDR and CDR2 is SFDVKD. The CDR3 covers 18 residues.

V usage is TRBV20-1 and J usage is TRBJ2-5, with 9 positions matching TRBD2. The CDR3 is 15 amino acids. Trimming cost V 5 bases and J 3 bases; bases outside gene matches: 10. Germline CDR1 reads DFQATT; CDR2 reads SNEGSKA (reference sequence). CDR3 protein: CSAPTKTSGEETQYF. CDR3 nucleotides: TGCAGTGCTCCCACAAAGACTAGCGGAGAAGAGACCCAGTACTTC.

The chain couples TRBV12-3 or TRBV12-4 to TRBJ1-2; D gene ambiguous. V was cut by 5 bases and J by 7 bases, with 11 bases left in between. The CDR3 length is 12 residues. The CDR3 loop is CASSPRPGGYTF. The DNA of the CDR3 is TGTGCCAGCAGTCCGCGGCCTGGTGGCTACACCTTC.

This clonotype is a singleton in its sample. The CDR3 nucleotides read TGTGCCAGCAGTACTAGCGGAGGGGCGCCCTACGAGCAGTACTTC. Its protein is CASSTSGGAPYEQYF. The genes are TRBV28 and TRBJ2-7, with 8 bases matching TRBD2. Germline trimming cut 5 bases from V and 2 bases from J; bases unmatched to any gene: 8. Germline-derived CDR1 and CDR2 are MDHEN and SYDVKM. The CDR3 covers 15 residues.

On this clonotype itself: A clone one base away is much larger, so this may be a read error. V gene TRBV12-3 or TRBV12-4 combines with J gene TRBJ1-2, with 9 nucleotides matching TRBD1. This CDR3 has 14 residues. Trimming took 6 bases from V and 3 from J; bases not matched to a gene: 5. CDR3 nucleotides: TGTGCCAGCAGGAGACAGGGGGGTGACTATGGCTACACCTTC. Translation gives CASRRQGGDYGYTF.

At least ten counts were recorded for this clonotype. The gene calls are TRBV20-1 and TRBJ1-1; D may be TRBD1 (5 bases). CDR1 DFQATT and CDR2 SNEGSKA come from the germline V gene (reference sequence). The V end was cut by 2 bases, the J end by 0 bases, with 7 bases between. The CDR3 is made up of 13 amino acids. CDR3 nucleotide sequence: TGCAGTGCTAGAAAGACAGTGAACACTGAAGCTTTCTTT. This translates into CSARKTVNTEAFF.

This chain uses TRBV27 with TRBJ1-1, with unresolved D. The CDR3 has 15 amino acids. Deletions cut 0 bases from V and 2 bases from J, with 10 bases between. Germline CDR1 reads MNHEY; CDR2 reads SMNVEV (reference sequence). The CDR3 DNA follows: TGTGCCAGCAGTTTATCTTCCGGGTTTAACACTGAAGCTTTCTTT. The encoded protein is CASSLSSGFNTEAFF.

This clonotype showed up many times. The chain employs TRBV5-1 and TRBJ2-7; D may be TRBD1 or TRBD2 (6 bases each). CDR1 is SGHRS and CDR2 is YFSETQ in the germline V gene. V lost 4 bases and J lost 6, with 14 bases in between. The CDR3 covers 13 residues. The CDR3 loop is CASSETRGVEQYF. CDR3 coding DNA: TGCGCCAGCAGCGAAACTAGGGGGGTCGAGCAGTACTTC.

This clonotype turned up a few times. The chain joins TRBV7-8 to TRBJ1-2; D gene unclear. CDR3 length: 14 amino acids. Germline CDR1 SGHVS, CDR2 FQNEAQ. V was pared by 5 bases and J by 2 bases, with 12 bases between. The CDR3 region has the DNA TGTGCCAGCAGCAACTGGACGGAAAACTATGGCTACACCTTC. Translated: CASSNWTENYGYTF.

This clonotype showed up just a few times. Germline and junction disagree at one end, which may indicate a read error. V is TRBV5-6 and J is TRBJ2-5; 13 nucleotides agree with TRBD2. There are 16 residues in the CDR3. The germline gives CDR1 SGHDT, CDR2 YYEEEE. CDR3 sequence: CATSLRLAGGGKTQYF. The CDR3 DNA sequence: TGTGCCACCAGCTTGCGACTAGCGGGAGGAGGGAAGACCCAGTACTTC.

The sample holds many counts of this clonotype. The CDR3 bases are TGTGCCAGCAGTTTCTTGGGAGGTCCTCAAGAGACCCAGTACTTC. Translation gives CASSFLGGPQETQYF. This chain connects TRBV11-2 to TRBJ2-5, with a weak D call TRBD2 (6 bases). Germline lookup yields CDR1 SGHAT and CDR2 FQNNGV. V was cut by 6 bases and J by 2 bases, with 16 bases left in between. The CDR3 covers 15 residues.

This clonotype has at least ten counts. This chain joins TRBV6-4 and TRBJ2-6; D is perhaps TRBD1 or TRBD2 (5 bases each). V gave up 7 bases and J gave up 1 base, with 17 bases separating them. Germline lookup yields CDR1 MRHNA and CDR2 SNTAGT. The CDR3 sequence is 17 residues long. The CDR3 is CASTAGAGSSGANVLTF. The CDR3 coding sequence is TGTGCCAGCACCGCCGGGGCCGGATCGTCTGGGGCCAACGTCCTGACTTTC.

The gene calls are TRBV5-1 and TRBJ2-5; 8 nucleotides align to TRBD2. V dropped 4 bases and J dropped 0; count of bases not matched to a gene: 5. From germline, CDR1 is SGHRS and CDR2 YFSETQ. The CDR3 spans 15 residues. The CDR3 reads CASSTSGVYQETQYF. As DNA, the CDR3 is TGCGCCAGCAGCACTAGCGGAGTGTACCAAGAGACCCAGTACTTC.

This chain's CDR3 is CASSPPAARTSGSRGSYNEQFF. In DNA form, the CDR3 reads TGTGCCAGCAGCCCACCGGCGGCGCGGACTAGCGGGAGTAGGGGCTCCTACAATGAGCAGTTCTTC. The V and J genes are TRBV13 and TRBJ2-1; TRBD2 matches at 13 bases. CDR3 size: 22 residues. With V trimmed by 5 bases and J by 0 bases, 19 bases remained unmatched. Germline V gives CDR1 PRHDT, CDR2 FYEKMQ (reference sequence).

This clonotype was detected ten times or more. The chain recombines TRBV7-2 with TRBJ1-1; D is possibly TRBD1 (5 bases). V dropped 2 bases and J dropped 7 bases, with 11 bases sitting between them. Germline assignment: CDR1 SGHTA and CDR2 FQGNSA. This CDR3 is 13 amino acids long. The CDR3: CASSLQGPNEAFF. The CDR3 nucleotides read TGTGCCAGCAGCTTACAGGGTCCTAATGAAGCTTTCTTT.

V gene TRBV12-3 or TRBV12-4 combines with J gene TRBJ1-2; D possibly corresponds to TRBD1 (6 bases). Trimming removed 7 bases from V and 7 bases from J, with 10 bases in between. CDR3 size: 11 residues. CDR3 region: CASTRRGGYTF. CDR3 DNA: TGTGCCAGCACCCGCAGGGGTGGCTACACCTTC.

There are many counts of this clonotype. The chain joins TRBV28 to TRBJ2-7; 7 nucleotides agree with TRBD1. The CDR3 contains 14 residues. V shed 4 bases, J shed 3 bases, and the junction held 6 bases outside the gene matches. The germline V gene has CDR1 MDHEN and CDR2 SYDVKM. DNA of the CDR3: TGTGCCAGCAGTTCCACGAACAGGGGCTACGAGCAGTACTTC. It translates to CASSSTNRGYEQYF.